This record concerns one T cell receptor beta chain sequence. The antigen this receptor binds is unknown. Base qualities were left out, and no much larger clone turns up one base away. This entry comes from a study of PD-1 blockade in classical Hodgkin lymphoma (dated by TCRdb to 2018 to 2020). At the level of the whole study: Nivolumab dosing was 3 mg/kg intravenously every 2 weeks, continuing until either disease progression or unacceptable toxicity. To define a peripheral blood immune signature of response to PD-1 blockade in classical Hodgkin lymphoma, the study combined TCR beta sequencing with CyTOF. Results the study describes overall, beyond this receptor: Among trial patients, those achieving complete response had baseline diversity similar to that of newly diagnosed patients, while diversity was significantly lower in partial responders and progressors. By C4D1, a significant rise was seen in CD4+ TCR diversity but not in CD8+ TCR diversity (p=0.0027 vs p=0.16), and the rise was most apparent among complete responders (p=0.02). Only a single clinical trial cohort was studied, and what caused the repertoire differences, possibly disease activity or prior therapy, remained undefined. Newly diagnosed patients were reported to have lower baseline TCR diversity than healthy donors, and relapsed/refractory patients were reported to have lower baseline TCR diversity still. Lower diversity was observed in patients in whom nivolumab was started less than 1 year after ASCT, and these patients were excluded from later analyses so that confounding by immune reconstitution would be avoided.

Genomic DNA was extracted with the Qiagen DNeasy kit from unsorted PBMCs and from negatively selected CD4+ and CD8+ fractions. Using primers that anneal to V and J segments, immunoSEQ multiplex PCR amplified the TCR beta CDR3 regions. A synthetic immune receptor repertoire was used to minimize amplification bias, and any remaining bias was removed computationally after sequencing. The paper's data handling went like this. Custom Python scripts were used to quantify repertoire diversity as the Shannon entropy index. Unsorted, CD4+ and CD8+ repertoires were examined separately, except in combined analyses, for which CD4+ and CD8+ sequences were merged in silico. Clonal expansion was defined as a frequency increase of at least 2-fold after treatment compared with C1D1, and clones undetected at baseline were assigned a pseudocount of 0.5. Clones with 0 or 1 copy at C1D1 were defined as singleton clones, while clones with 2 or more copies were defined as non-singleton clones. Clones expanded in unsorted samples were annotated as CD4+, CD8+ or unknown by matching protein sequences in sorted samples from the same patient. Wilcoxon tests were applied to paired samples to test diversity changes from C1D1 to C4D1. TCRdb took this table from immuneACCESS and kept in-frame rearrangements with V and J called. Such tables lack part of the clones; where checked against another copy, unresolved V genes explain under half of the gap, and the rest is unexplained. Clone size and the V and J calls come from that table; the DNA yielded D and trimming. The sample table shows 13,000 to 15,000 clones, and more than 70% are seen once. Over 4% of the sample belongs to the ten largest clones.

The junction shows trimming of 5 bases on V and 3 bases on J, plus 16 bases between the germline ends. CDR1 LNHDA and CDR2 SQIVND were looked up in the germline V gene (reference sequence). Its CDR3 holds 15 amino acids, cysteine through phenylalanine. Just CDR3 DNA is preserved here, 45 bases in frame from base 1. The label giving this sample's time point can be read as: cycle 1 day 1 (C1D1), immediately before nivolumab initiation. Every trial patient had relapsed after autologous stem cell transplantation, and cohorts A, B and C differed in prior brentuximab vedotin exposure. A total of 56 patients with relapsed/refractory classical Hodgkin lymphoma made up the trial cohort, and each patient's best overall response was complete response, partial response or progressive disease. Trial patients were treated with single-agent nivolumab in the multi-cohort phase II CheckMate 205 trial. An independent review committee assessed best overall response by applying the 2007 International Working Group response criteria. Trial PBMCs were obtained immediately prior to nivolumab initiation (C1D1) and on therapy at cycle 2 day 1 and cycle 4 day 1. Peripheral blood was collected in 8 mL Vacutainer Cell Preparation Tubes, from which PBMCs were isolated by centrifugation and then cryopreserved.

This sequence uses TRBV19 and TRBJ1-2; TRBD1 is a possible D gene, resting on 5 matching bases. Material: peripheral blood mononuclear cells (PBMCs), obtained at baseline. The sequence was obtained from a human donor with classical Hodgkin lymphoma. This receptor carries the CDR3 CASSSTGGLHYGYTF. The sequence in DNA is TGTGCCAGTAGTTCTACCGGGGGACTCCACTATGGCTACACCTTC.